This entry lists 15 T cell receptor beta chains sequenced from one sample in a study of Graves' ophthalmopathy and Graves' hyperthyroidism. RNA transcripts yielded amplified TCR beta CDR3 regions. First-round RT-PCR employed HTBI primers, with a second-round multiplex PCR after it. From the multiplex PCR reads, TCRdb called clonotypes with MiXCR, one entry per CDR3 protein. There are 350,000 to 450,000 distinct CDR3 sequences in the sample; 21% occur only once, and under 3.5% lies in the top ten. Input material: peripheral blood. These receptors were taken from a woman younger than 30 with stable Graves' hyperthyroidism.

This clonotype was recorded a few times. The chain links TRBV4-1 to TRBJ1-1, with a weak D call TRBD1 (5 bases). The V end lost 3 bases, the J end lost 1 base, and 9 bases lay between the germline ends. Germline assignment: CDR1 MGHRA and CDR2 YSYEKL. The CDR3 covers 14 residues. The CDR3 DNA sequence: TGCGCCAGCAGCCAGCCAAGGGGGAACACTGAAGCTTTCTTT. Translation gives CASSQPRGNTEAFF.

This clonotype was picked up a small number of times. J is TRBJ1-2 and V is TRBV12-3 or TRBV12-4; 8 nucleotides line up with TRBD1. J lost 4 bases, V lost 3 bases, and 7 bases had no gene match. CDR3 size: 15 residues. As DNA, the CDR3 is TGTGCCAGCAGTTTCGGCAGGGGGCCTATCTATGGCTACACCTTC. Residues: CASSFGRGPIYGYTF.

This clonotype occurred many times. The gene calls are TRBV12-3 or TRBV12-4 and TRBJ2-3, with D possibly TRBD2 on 6 matching bases. Between the trimmed V and J ends, which lost 7 bases and 4 bases, there was a span of 18 bases. There are 15 residues in the CDR3. CDR3 bases: TGTGCCAGCACGTCTCGGCGGGAAGTTGCAGATACGCAGTATTTT. Translated: CASTSRREVADTQYF.

About this clonotype itself: A read error may produce the germline difference seen at one junction end. This sequence joins TRBV27 and TRBJ2-2; maybe TRBD2 (5 bases). The CDR3 consists of 14 residues. CDR1 MNHEY and CDR2 SMNVEV come from the germline V gene (reference sequence). CDR3 loop: CASSRPLPTGDLFF. CDR3 bases: TGTGCCAGCAGTCGCCCTCTCCCCACCGGGGATCTGTTTTTT.

Note on this clonotype: This may be a read error: a much more frequent sequence differs by one nucleotide. This chain connects TRBV30 to TRBJ1-5, with 10 bases fitting TRBD1. This CDR3 region has 15 residues. Germline V gives CDR1 GTSNPN, CDR2 SVGIG (reference sequence). With V trimmed by 1 base and J by 9 bases, 9 bases remained unmatched. CDR3 region: CAWSARTGGVSPQHF. In DNA, the CDR3 is TGTGCCTGGAGTGCCCGGACAGGGGGGGTTTCGCCCCAGCATTTT.

This clonotype was observed at least ten times. V is TRBV2 and J is TRBJ1-2; D gene uncertain. Trimming took 3 bases from V and 4 from J, leaving 12 bases between them. The germline V gene encodes CDR1 SNHLY and CDR2 FYNNEI. The CDR3 loop spans 14 amino acids. The CDR3 is CASSDSSRSYGYTF. CDR3 in DNA: TGTGCCAGCAGTGACTCGAGCCGCAGCTATGGCTACACCTTC. Full variable domain (missing parts from reference TRBV2 and TRBJ1-2): EPEVTQTPSHQVTQMGQEVILRCVPISNHLYFYWYRQILGQKVEFLVSFYNNEISEKSEIFDDQFSVERPDGSNFTLKIRSTKLEDSAMYFCASSDSSRSYGYTFGSGTRLTVV.

This clonotype has ten or more counts. The chain joins TRBV18 to TRBJ2-5; D not resolved. V lost 1 base to trimming and J lost 0 bases, with 9 bases between them. This CDR3 spans 15 amino acids. The germline gives CDR1 KGHSH, CDR2 LQKENI. CDR3 coding DNA: TGTGCCAGCTCACCACTTAGGGCGGACCAAGAGACCCAGTACTTC. This codes for CASSPLRADQETQYF.

This clonotype was counted a single time. The V and J genes are TRBV6-1 and TRBJ2-5, with 12 bases identical to TRBD2. CDR1 is MNHNS, CDR2 SASEGT, per germline. V gave up 8 bases and J gave up 5 bases; unmatched junction bases: 6. The CDR3 is made up of 14 amino acids. DNA for the CDR3: TGTGCCAGCTCTAGCGGGGGGGCCATGGAGACCCAGTACTTC. Amino acids: CASSSGGAMETQYF.

The chain carries TRBV12-3 or TRBV12-4 and TRBJ1-3; D is possibly TRBD1 (5 bases). V lost 11 bases to trimming and J lost 4 bases, with 15 bases between them. The length of the CDR3 is 13 residues. CDR3 region: CADSPLAGNTIYF. The CDR3 bases are TGTGCCGACAGTCCACTAGCGGGAAACACCATATATTTT.

This clonotype has at least ten counts. The chain uses TRBV12-3 or TRBV12-4 and TRBJ2-7; 7 positions agree with TRBD2. CDR3 length: 14 amino acids. After removal of 0 bases from V and 1 base from J, the junction contained 0 bases not matched to a gene. The CDR3 region is CASSLAGGSYEQYF. DNA of the CDR3: TGTGCCAGCAGTTTAGCGGGAGGGTCCTACGAGCAGTACTTC.

This clonotype was recorded once. The chain has TRBV11-2 and TRBJ2-5; D unresolved. In germline, CDR1 is SGHAT, CDR2 FQNNGV. V lost 0 bases and J lost 5, with 13 bases in between. The CDR3 length is 15 residues. CDR3 sequence: CASSLEPTRWETQYF. As DNA, the CDR3 is TGTGCCAGCAGCTTAGAACCAACGAGATGGGAGACCCAGTACTTC.

This clonotype was seen repeatedly, ten times or more. This chain uses TRBV19 with TRBJ1-1; tentative D call: TRBD1 (6 bases). Germline CDR1 reads LNHDA; CDR2 reads SQIVND (reference sequence). V lost 7 bases and J lost 11, with 29 bases in between. The length of the CDR3 is 16 residues. DNA for the CDR3: TGTGCCAGTATTCCGGCGAGAACAGGGAAAATTAGAAGCGCTTTCTTT. Translating gives CASIPARTGKIRSAFF.

By proportion, this clonotype is medium-sized (0.01 to 0.1%). The chain uses TRBV7-2 and TRBJ2-5; 11 bases fit TRBD2. V trimming: 5 bases; J trimming: 3 bases; junction bases outside the gene matches: 2. The CDR3 has 14 amino acids. From germline, CDR1 is SGHTA and CDR2 FQGNSA. The CDR3 here is CASSNSGREETQYF. In DNA form, the CDR3 reads TGTGCCAGCAGCAATAGCGGGAGGGAAGAGACCCAGTACTTC.

The chain has TRBV11-2 and TRBJ2-7; the D is unclear. The germline V gene encodes CDR1 SGHAT and CDR2 FQNNGV. The CDR3 consists of 14 residues. The V and J ends lost 1 base and 10 bases respectively, with 17 bases between them. The CDR3 protein is CASSLGIPEFGQYF. The CDR3 DNA is TGTGCCAGCAGCTTAGGTATCCCCGAGTTCGGTCAGTACTTC.

Details on this clonotype: A junction boundary mismatches the germline segment, possibly from a read error. The V call is TRBV6-1, the J call TRBJ2-7; perhaps TRBD2 as D (5 bases). Germline CDR1 MNHNS, CDR2 SASEGT. This CDR3 is 12 amino acids long. DNA of the CDR3: TGTGCCAGCGGACTGGTCGCGTACGGGCAGTACTTC. Its translation is CASGLVAYGQYF.